The 9 T cell receptor beta chains presented below share a single source sample, sequenced in a study of shared T cell receptors in the human thymus (dated by TCRdb to the early 2020s). Libraries were prepared through the immunoSEQ multiplex PCR assay. Imported from immuneACCESS, the table was reduced by TCRdb to in-frame sequences with V and J called. These copies leave out some clones; in studies compared against another copy, an unresolved V gene accounts for under half, and the cause of the remainder is not known. A total of about 710,000 clones appear in this sample, approximately 89% of them only once. The ten largest account for about 0.0094% of the sample. These data are also associated with another study on human thymus T cells.

The sequencing sample was made of thymocytes. The source is a boy younger than two with a congenital heart defect. Donor details come from another sample of the same person, matched by shared clones.

The chain uses TRBV20-1 and TRBJ2-1; tentatively, D is TRBD1 (6 bases). CDR3 length equals 11 residues. Germline V gene data show CDR1 as DFQATT and CDR2 as SNEGSKA (reference sequence). Trimming shortened V by 6 bases and J by 12 bases, and 15 bases separated the two germline ends. The CDR3 DNA reads TGCAGTGCGAGAAACAGGGATGCGCAGTTCTTC. This translates into CSARNRDAQFF.

The V gene is TRBV5-4, the J gene TRBJ1-6; 11 nucleotides line up with TRBD1. V lost 4 bases and J lost 10; bases outside the gene matches: 4. The CDR3 length is 14 residues. The germline gives CDR1 SGHNT, CDR2 YYREEE (reference sequence). The CDR3, as DNA: TGTGCCAGCAGCCAGGACAGGGGGCGGTCACCCCTCCACTTT. Translating gives CASSQDRGRSPLHF.

This clone has only a few counts. V is TRBV5-1 and J is TRBJ2-1; 9 bases match TRBD2. The germline V gene encodes CDR1 SGHRS and CDR2 YFSETQ. V shed 2 bases and J 2 bases; nucleotides not matched to a gene: 5. This CDR3 comprises 16 residues. The CDR3: CASSFRIAGAYNEQFF. Written as DNA, the CDR3 is TGCGCCAGCAGCTTCCGAATAGCGGGAGCCTACAATGAGCAGTTCTTC.

V gene TRBV9 combines with J gene TRBJ1-1, with D perhaps matching TRBD1 (6 bases). Looked up from germline, CDR1 is SGDLS and CDR2 is YYNGEE. The CDR3 spans 15 residues. Trimming took 3 bases from V and 0 from J, leaving 12 bases between them. The CDR3 sequence: CASSEMDSLNTEAFF. The CDR3 DNA follows: TGTGCCAGCAGCGAAATGGACAGCCTGAACACTGAAGCTTTCTTT.

This clone showed up just once. This chain links TRBV2 with TRBJ2-7; no clear D. The germline V gene has CDR1 SNHLY and CDR2 FYNNEI. Trimming shortened V by 3 bases and J by 7 bases, and 10 bases separated the two germline ends. The CDR3 consists of 12 residues. In DNA form, the CDR3 reads TGTGCCAGCAGTGAGCATTTGAGGGAGCAGTACTTC. Its translation is CASSEHLREQYF.

This chain links TRBV5-1 with TRBJ1-2; TRBD1 agrees at 9 bases. V was clipped by 7 bases and J by 4 bases; unmatched bases: 8. Germline V gene sequence: CDR1 SGHRS, CDR2 YFSETQ. This CDR3 contains 14 residues. The CDR3 loop is CASGQGRYGYGYTF. CDR3 in DNA: TGCGCCAGCGGACAGGGGAGGTACGGCTATGGCTACACCTTC.

This clone appeared a few times. The chain couples TRBV28 to TRBJ1-2; weak D call: TRBD1 (6 bases). Trimming took 4 bases from V and 0 from J, leaving 24 bases between them. This CDR3 is 19 amino acids long. From germline, CDR1 is MDHEN and CDR2 SYDVKM. As DNA, the CDR3 is TGTGCCAGCAGTTCCTCTACTATGCAAGCGACAGGCTCTAACTATGGCTACACCTTC. Protein: CASSSSTMQATGSNYGYTF.

This chain uses TRBV30 with TRBJ2-7; the match to TRBD1 covers 10 bases. Germline-derived CDR1 and CDR2 are GTSNPN and SVGIG (reference sequence). V dropped 8 bases and J dropped 0; count of bases not matched to a gene: 4. The CDR3 spans 13 residues. For the CDR3, the DNA is TGTGCCCGCCGGGACAGGGGCTCCTACGAGCAGTACTTC. Translating it yields CARRDRGSYEQYF.

The chain recombines TRBV5-6 with TRBJ1-2, with D unclear. Trimming removed 5 bases at V and 2 bases at J, with 4 bases between. Germline lookup yields CDR1 SGHDT and CDR2 YYEEEE. This CDR3 contains 11 residues. The DNA for the CDR3 is TGTGCCAGCAGTCTAAACTATGGCTACACCTTC. Protein product: CASSLNYGYTF.